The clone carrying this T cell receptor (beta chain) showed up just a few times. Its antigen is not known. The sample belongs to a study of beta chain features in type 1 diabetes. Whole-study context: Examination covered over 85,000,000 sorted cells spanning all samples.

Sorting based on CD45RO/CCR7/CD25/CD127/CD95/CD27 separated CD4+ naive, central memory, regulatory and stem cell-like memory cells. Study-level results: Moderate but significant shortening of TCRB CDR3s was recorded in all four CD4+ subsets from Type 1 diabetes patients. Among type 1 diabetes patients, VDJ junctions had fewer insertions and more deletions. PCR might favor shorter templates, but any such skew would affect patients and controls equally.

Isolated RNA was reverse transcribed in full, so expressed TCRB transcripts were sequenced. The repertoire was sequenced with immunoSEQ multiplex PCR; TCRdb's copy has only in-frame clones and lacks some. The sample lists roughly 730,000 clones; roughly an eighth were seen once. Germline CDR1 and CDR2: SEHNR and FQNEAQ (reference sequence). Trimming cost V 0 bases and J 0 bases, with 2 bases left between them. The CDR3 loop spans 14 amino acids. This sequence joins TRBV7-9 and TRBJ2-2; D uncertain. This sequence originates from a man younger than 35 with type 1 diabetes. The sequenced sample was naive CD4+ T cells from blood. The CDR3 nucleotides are TGTGCCAGCAGCTTAGCGGCGAACACCGGGGAGCTGTTTTTT. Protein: CASSLAANTGELFF.